The source of this TCR beta chain is a study of cytomegalovirus exposure and HLA in healthy donors. Notes on the study in general: V- and J-gene trimming in TCR beta was tied to a missense DCLRE1C variant by an analysis performed later. According to reports, the classifier identified cytomegalovirus status with high specificity and sensitivity.

In regard to this clone: What it binds is unknown.

Amplification used 60 Vbeta primers and 13 Jbeta primers. Libraries were prepared by immunoSEQ multiplex PCR; TCRdb keeps only in-frame clonotypes and omits some of them. The repertoire holds tens of thousands of clones, with 63% as singletons. V lost 5 bases to trimming and J lost 7 bases, with 12 bases between them. Germline lookup yields CDR1 SGHTA and CDR2 FQGNSA. The CDR3 contains 13 residues. The sample comprised PBMCs. V gene TRBV7-2 combines with J gene TRBJ1-5; D unclear. The receptor comes from a woman in her twenties or thirties in good health and CMV-seronegative. The CDR3 spells CASSLGRRQPQHF. Here the CDR3 DNA reads TGTGCCAGCAGCCTAGGGCGGCGGCAGCCCCAGCATTTT.